The sample holds many counts of the clone carrying this T cell receptor beta chain. Its target is unknown. Per germline, CDR1 SGHKS and CDR2 YYEKEE (reference sequence). The CDR3 has 15 residues. V was pared by 4 bases and J by 0 bases, with 5 bases of the junction left unmatched. The data derive from a study of CD8 T cells in ankylosing spondylitis. Via MiXCR, TCRdb re-called the 5' RACE reads, giving one row per CDR3 protein. This table has roughly 250,000 distinct CDR3 sequences, 7.5% to 9% appearing once. Whole-study findings and limits: What appeared characteristic of ankylosing spondylitis blood was a TCR beta motif of eight highly homologous variants. Earlier reports found some motif variants in synovial fluid and blood in reactive arthritis. Reported data indicate significant enrichment of disease-linked clones within matched ankylosing spondylitis synovial fluid.

V usage is TRBV5-5 and J usage is TRBJ2-3; TRBD1 agrees at 7 bases. This clonotype originated in a male donor with ankylosing spondylitis or in good health (not recorded which). Material: blood, either unsorted or a sorted T cell fraction (not recorded which). The CDR3 sequence is CASSNGQASTDTQYF. The CDR3 nucleotides read TGTGCCAGCAGCAATGGACAGGCTAGCACAGATACGCAGTATTTT.